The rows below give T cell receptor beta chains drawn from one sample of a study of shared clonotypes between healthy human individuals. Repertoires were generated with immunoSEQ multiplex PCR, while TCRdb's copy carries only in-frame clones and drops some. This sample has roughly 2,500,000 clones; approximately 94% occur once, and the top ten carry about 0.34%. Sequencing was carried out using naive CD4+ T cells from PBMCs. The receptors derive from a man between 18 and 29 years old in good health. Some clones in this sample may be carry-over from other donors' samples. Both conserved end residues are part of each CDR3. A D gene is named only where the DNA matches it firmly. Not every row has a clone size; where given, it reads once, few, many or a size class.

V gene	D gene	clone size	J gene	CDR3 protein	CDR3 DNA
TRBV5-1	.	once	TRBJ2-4	CASSLDKSKNIQYF	TGCGCCAGCAGCTTGGACAAGTCCAAAAACATTCAGTACTTC
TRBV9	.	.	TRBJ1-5	CASSVGPLANQPQHF	TGTGCCAGCAGCGTAGGACCCTTGGCAAATCAGCCCCAGCATTTT
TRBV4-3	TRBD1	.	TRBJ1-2	CASSQGDRGNYGYTF	TGCGCCAGCAGCCAAGGGGACAGGGGGAACTATGGCTACACCTTC
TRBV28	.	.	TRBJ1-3	CASSPPRQSSGNTIYF	TGTGCCAGCAGTCCCCCTCGCCAGTCCTCTGGAAACACCATATATTTT
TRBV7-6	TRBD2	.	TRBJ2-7	CASSSEFTSGRSEQYF	TGTGCCAGCTCCTCCGAATTCACTAGCGGGAGGAGCGAGCAGTACTTC
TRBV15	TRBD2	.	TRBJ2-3	CATSRVGLAGTDTQYF	TGTGCCACCAGCAGAGTAGGTCTAGCGGGCACAGATACGCAGTATTTT
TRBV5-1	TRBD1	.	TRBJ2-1	CASSNHRDRVYEQFF	TGCGCCAGCAGCAATCACCGGGACAGGGTCTATGAGCAGTTCTTC
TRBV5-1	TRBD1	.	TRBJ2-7	CASSLGDRPAYEQYF	TGCGCCAGCAGCTTGGGGGACAGGCCGGCCTACGAGCAGTACTTC
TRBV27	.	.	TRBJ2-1	CASSLLWRGSYNEQFF	TGTGCCAGCAGTTTATTATGGCGGGGCTCCTACAATGAGCAGTTCTTC
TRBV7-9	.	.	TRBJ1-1	CASSLGMNTEAFF	TGTGCCAGCAGCTTGGGCATGAACACTGAAGCTTTCTTT
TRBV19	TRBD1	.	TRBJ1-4	CASRWTGSNEKLFF	TGTGCCAGTAGATGGACAGGTTCAAATGAAAAACTGTTTTTT
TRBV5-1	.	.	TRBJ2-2	CASSYRGGSNTGELFF	TGCGCCAGCAGCTATCGTGGAGGATCTAACACCGGGGAGCTGTTTTTT
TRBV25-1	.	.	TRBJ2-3	CASSDAGSTDTQYF	TGTGCCAGCAGTGACGCGGGCTCCACAGATACGCAGTATTTT
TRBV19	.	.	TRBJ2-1	CASSPRRVHEQFF	TGTGCCAGTAGTCCCCGACGGGTCCATGAGCAGTTCTTC
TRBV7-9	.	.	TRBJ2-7	CASSLLIQGEQYF	TGTGCCAGCAGCTTACTTATACAGGGTGAGCAGTACTTC
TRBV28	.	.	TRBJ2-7	CASSLPGRGTTSYEQYF	TGTGCCAGCAGTTTACCCGGACGAGGGACGACCTCCTACGAGCAGTACTTC
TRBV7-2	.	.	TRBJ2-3	CASSFSRASTDTQYF	TGTGCCAGCAGCTTCAGTCGGGCCAGCACAGATACGCAGTATTTT
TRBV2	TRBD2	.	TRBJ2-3	CASSGGRAYF	TGTGCCAGCAGTGGCGGGAGGGCGTATTTT
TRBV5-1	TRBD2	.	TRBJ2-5	CASSLRLAGGRTQYF	TGCGCCAGCAGCTTGCGACTAGCGGGAGGAAGGACCCAGTACTTC
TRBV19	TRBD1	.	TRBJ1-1	CASSTLGQGSTEAFF	TGTGCCAGTAGTACCCTGGGACAGGGGTCCACTGAAGCTTTCTTT
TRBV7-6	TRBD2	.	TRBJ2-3	CASSTQAPGTSGSPASTDTQYF	TGTGCCAGCAGCACTCAGGCCCCCGGGACTAGCGGGAGTCCTGCTAGCACAGATACGCAGTATTTT
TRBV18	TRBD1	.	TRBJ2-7	CASSAPGTAAYEQYF	TGTGCCAGCTCAGCTCCCGGGACAGCGGCCTACGAGCAGTACTTC
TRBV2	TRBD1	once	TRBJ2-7	CASRGTASSYEQYF	TGTGCCAGCAGGGGGACAGCGAGCTCCTACGAGCAGTACTTC
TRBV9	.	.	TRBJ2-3	CASSSRDHTGPDTQYF	TGTGCCAGCAGCTCCCGAGACCACACGGGGCCAGATACGCAGTATTTT
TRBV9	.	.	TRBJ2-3	CASSPVPRGSTDTQYF	TGTGCCAGCAGCCCCGTCCCCCGGGGTAGCACAGATACGCAGTATTTT
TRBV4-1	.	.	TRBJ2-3	CASSLARYPDTQYF	TGCGCCAGCAGCCTCGCCAGATACCCGGATACGCAGTATTTT
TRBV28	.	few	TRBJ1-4	CASGEKLFF	TGTGCCAGTGGAGAAAAACTGTTTTTT
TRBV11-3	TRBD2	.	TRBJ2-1	CASSLGASGSYNEQFF	TGTGCCAGCAGCTTAGGGGCTAGCGGATCCTACAATGAGCAGTTCTTC
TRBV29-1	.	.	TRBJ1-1	CSVEGTTRIGAFF	TGCAGCGTTGAAGGGACAACAAGGATTGGTGCTTTCTTT
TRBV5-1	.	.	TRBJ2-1	CASSLIATPDNEQFF	TGCGCCAGCAGCTTGATAGCGACGCCGGACAATGAGCAGTTCTTC
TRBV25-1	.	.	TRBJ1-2	CASSEQGESYGYTF	TGTGCCAGCAGTGAACAAGGGGAAAGCTATGGCTACACCTTC
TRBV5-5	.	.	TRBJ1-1	CASSLLGMDTEAFF	TGTGCCAGCAGCTTGTTGGGGATGGACACTGAAGCTTTCTTT
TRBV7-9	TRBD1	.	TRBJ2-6	CASSSSTGVSGANVLTF	TGTGCCAGCAGCTCTTCCACAGGGGTCTCTGGGGCCAACGTCCTGACTTTC
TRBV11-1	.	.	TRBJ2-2	CASTLREVGELFF	TGTGCCAGCACCCTCAGGGAGGTCGGGGAGCTGTTTTTT
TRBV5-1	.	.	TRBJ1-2	CASSFHGPANYGYTF	TGCGCCAGCAGCTTTCACGGGCCAGCTAACTATGGCTACACCTTC
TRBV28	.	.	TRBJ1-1	CASSPNPGGGPTEAFF	TGTGCCAGCAGTCCCAACCCAGGCGGGGGACCAACTGAAGCTTTCTTT
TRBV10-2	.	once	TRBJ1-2	CASSEYMSGMDLNYGYTF	TGCGCCAGCAGTGAGTATATGTCGGGGATGGACTTGAACTATGGCTACACCTTC
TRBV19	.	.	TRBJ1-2	CASSVRGNYGYTF	TGTGCCAGTAGTGTCCGGGGGAACTATGGCTACACCTTC
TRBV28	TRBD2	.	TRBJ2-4	CASSILASGRVKNIQYF	TGTGCCAGCAGCATTTTGGCTAGCGGGAGGGTCAAAAACATTCAGTACTTC
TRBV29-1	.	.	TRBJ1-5	CSARWSNQPQHF	TGCAGCGCGAGGTGGAGCAATCAGCCCCAGCATTTT
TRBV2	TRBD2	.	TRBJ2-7	CASRIGGGRFGSYEQYF	TGTGCCAGCAGGATCGGGGGGGGAAGGTTTGGGTCCTACGAGCAGTACTTC
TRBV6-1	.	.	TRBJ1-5	CASSQSQGNQPQHF	TGTGCCAGCAGCCAGTCCCAGGGCAATCAGCCCCAGCATTTT
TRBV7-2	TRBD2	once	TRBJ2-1	CASSLTSGVNNEQFF	TGTGCCAGCAGCTTGACTAGCGGGGTCAACAATGAGCAGTTCTTC
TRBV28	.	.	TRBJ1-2	CASSPLELGRYGYTF	TGTGCCAGCAGTCCCCTTGAGTTGGGTCGCTATGGCTACACCTTC
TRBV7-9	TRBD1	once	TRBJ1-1	CASSKSQGATEAFF	TGTGCCAGCAGCAAAAGTCAGGGGGCAACTGAAGCTTTCTTT
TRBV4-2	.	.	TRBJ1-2	CASNVFPDSNYGYTF	TGTGCCAGCAACGTTTTCCCCGACTCTAACTATGGCTACACCTTC
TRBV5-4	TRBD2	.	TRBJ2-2	CASSLEPLAGDAGELFF	TGTGCCAGCAGCTTGGAGCCACTAGCGGGAGACGCCGGGGAGCTGTTTTTT
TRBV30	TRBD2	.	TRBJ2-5	CASTAGGLGNQETQYF	TGTGCCTCCACCGCGGGGGGACTAGGAAACCAAGAGACCCAGTACTTC
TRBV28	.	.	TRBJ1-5	CASRPHDARDAYSNQPQHF	TGTGCCAGCCGACCCCACGACGCGAGGGACGCGTATAGCAATCAGCCCCAGCATTTT
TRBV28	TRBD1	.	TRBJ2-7	CASSPPGQGPYF	TGTGCCAGCAGTCCCCCCGGACAGGGCCCGTACTTC
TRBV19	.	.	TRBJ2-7	CASSMEGFGHKYEQYF	TGTGCCAGTAGTATGGAGGGCTTCGGGCATAAATACGAGCAGTACTTC
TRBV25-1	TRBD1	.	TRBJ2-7	CASSAQGVFRYEQYF	TGTGCCAGCAGCGCCCAGGGGGTATTTAGGTACGAGCAGTACTTC
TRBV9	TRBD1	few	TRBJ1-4	CASSVGTDNEKLFF	TGTGCCAGCAGCGTCGGGACAGACAATGAAAAACTGTTTTTT
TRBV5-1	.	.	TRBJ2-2	CASSNILNTGELFF	TGCGCCAGCAGCAATATCTTAAACACCGGGGAGCTGTTTTTT
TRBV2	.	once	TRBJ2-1	CASNPTGEQFF	TGTGCCAGCAATCCGACCGGGGAGCAGTTCTTC
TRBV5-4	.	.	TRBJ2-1	CASSRGTTNEQFF	TGTGCCAGCAGCCGGGGGACCACCAATGAGCAGTTCTTC